A selection of T cell receptor beta chains follows, all from one sample in a study of T cell repertoires in cytomegalovirus infection. From the reads, TCRdb called clonotypes with MiXCR, one entry per CDR3 protein. The sample consists of about 900,000 distinct CDR3 sequences, 25% to 40% of them appearing once. What these receptors recognize is not known. The sample in question was cultured CD8+ T cells from PBMCs, obtained from culture after CMV antigen stimulation. These receptors all come from a human donor in good health (CMV status not recorded). Some clones in this sample may be carry-over from other donors' samples. Both conserved end residues are part of each CDR3. Each record gives: clone size, J gene, D gene, V gene, CDR3 protein, CDR3 DNA. The D gene is left open where the match is weak. Size values are once, few and many counts, or a class for expanded clones, and some rows have none.

>.|TRBJ2-1|.|TRBV12-3/TRBV12-4
CASTISAGLYNEQFF
TGTGCCAGCACTATAAGCGCAGGGCTTTACAATGAGCAGTTCTTC
>.|TRBJ1-1|.|TRBV6-2/TRBV6-3
CASSYNTGARTEAFF
TGTGCCAGCAGTTATAATACAGGAGCAAGAACTGAAGCTTTCTTT
>.|TRBJ1-6|.|TRBV28
CASSLRGGPVLPLHF
TGTGCCAGCAGTCTAAGGGGGGGTCCCGTTTTGCCCCTCCACTTT
>few|TRBJ1-2|.|TRBV25-1
CASSAEDPGGTNYGYTF
TGTGCCAGCAGTGCTGAGGATCCGGGGGGCACTAACTATGGCTACACCTTC
>.|TRBJ1-4|.|TRBV5-1
CASSTGTSSTNEKLFF
TGCGCCAGCAGCACGGGGACGTCCTCAACTAATGAAAAACTGTTTTTT
>few|TRBJ2-3|.|TRBV9
CASSSSGTRTDTQYF
TGTGCCAGCAGCTCCTCCGGGACTCGCACAGATACGCAGTATTTT
>many|TRBJ2-2|.|TRBV4-1
CASSRLQGDTGELFF
TGCGCCAGCAGCCGCCTACAGGGAGACACCGGGGAGCTGTTTTTT
>few|TRBJ2-7|.|TRBV5-6
CASTFRGRQTYEQYF
TGTGCCAGCACCTTCCGGGGTCGTCAGACCTACGAGCAGTACTTC
>many|TRBJ2-6|.|TRBV4-1
CASSQYFSGANVLTF
TGCGCCAGCAGCCAGTATTTCTCTGGGGCCAACGTCCTGACTTTC
>.|TRBJ2-1|.|TRBV27
CASSVLGDEQFF
TGTGCCAGCAGTGTCTTAGGGGATGAGCAGTTCTTC
>.|TRBJ1-4|.|TRBV6-6
CASSSGRGGEKLFF
TGTGCCAGCAGTTCCGGCAGGGGAGGGGAAAAACTGTTTTTT
>many|TRBJ2-5|.|TRBV7-9
CASSSPGMETQYF
TGTGCCAGCAGCTCACCGGGGATGGAGACCCAGTACTTC
>many|TRBJ1-1|.|TRBV7-2
CASSSYGGTEAFF
TGTGCCAGCAGCTCCTACGGCGGGACGGAAGCTTTCTTT
>.|TRBJ1-4|TRBD1|TRBV9
CASSVKTGRELFF
TGTGCCAGCAGCGTAAAGACAGGGAGGGAACTGTTTTTT
>.|TRBJ1-1|TRBD1|TRBV4-1
CASSQNPDRGSTEAFF
TGCGCCAGCAGCCAAAATCCTGACAGGGGTTCGACTGAAGCTTTCTTT